The 15 T cell receptor beta chains below were found in one sample sequenced in a study of shared clonotypes between healthy human individuals. The protocol was immunoSEQ multiplex PCR, while the TCRdb copy is restricted to in-frame clones and leaves out a portion. The sample has hundreds of thousands of clones; under 80% are singletons. Sequences were obtained from memory CD4+ T cells sorted from blood. The subset is: CD45RA-negative fraction. All receptors derive from a woman in her thirties in good health.

This clone was found once. This chain links TRBV30 with TRBJ1-1; D is unresolved. The germline V gene has CDR1 GTSNPN and CDR2 SVGIG (reference sequence). With 4 bases removed from V and 0 bases from J, the gap between germline ends came to 9 bases. The CDR3 has 13 amino acids. CDR3 residues: CAWTRVVNTEAFF. The CDR3 nucleotides read TGTGCCTGGACTAGGGTGGTGAACACTGAAGCTTTCTTT.

The chain carries TRBV27 and TRBJ1-1; D remains ambiguous. The germline V gene encodes CDR1 MNHEY and CDR2 SMNVEV (reference sequence). This CDR3 is built from 14 residues. The ends were cut back, 2 bases at V and 1 base at J, with 8 bases in the middle. Here the CDR3 reads CASSLQEANTEAFF. The CDR3 nucleotides are TGTGCCAGCAGTTTACAGGAAGCGAACACTGAAGCTTTCTTT.

This chain joins TRBV28 and TRBJ1-2, with D maybe TRBD1 (5 bases). CDR3 length: 15 amino acids. V lost 2 bases, J lost 8 bases, and 18 bases lay in between. Germline V gene lookup returns CDR1 MDHEN and CDR2 SYDVKM. The CDR3 DNA follows: TGTGCCAGCAGTTTACTTACGGGGAGGGGTAGGGGCTACACCTTC. Protein sequence: CASSLLTGRGRGYTF.

The rearrangement links TRBV10-3 to TRBJ2-1; 9 positions match TRBD1. V lost 10 bases to trimming and J lost 9 bases; unmatched junction nucleotides: 16. Germline CDR1 ENHRY, CDR2 SYGVKD. The CDR3 consists of 15 residues. This chain's CDR3 is CATHPSGTGSSEQFF. The CDR3 coding sequence is TGTGCCACTCATCCCTCCGGGACAGGGTCCAGTGAGCAGTTCTTC.

The chain joins TRBV9 to TRBJ1-1, with D hard to call. V lost 3 bases and J lost 0, with 6 bases in between. This CDR3 region has 13 residues. The germline CDR1 and CDR2 sequences are SGDLS and YYNGEE. The CDR3, as DNA: TGTGCCAGCAGCGGGGGATTGAACACTGAAGCTTTCTTT. Protein: CASSGGLNTEAFF.

This clone was detected a few times. The rearrangement joins TRBV7-8 to TRBJ1-1; 8 nucleotides align to TRBD1. The germline V gene encodes CDR1 SGHVS and CDR2 FQNEAQ. With V trimmed by 5 bases and J by 5 bases, 16 bases remained unmatched. CDR3 length: 17 amino acids. The CDR3 loop is CASSAGSGGAGFTEAFF. The DNA for the CDR3 is TGTGCCAGCAGCGCCGGGTCAGGGGGCGCTGGGTTTACTGAAGCTTTCTTT.

The V gene is TRBV10-3, the J gene TRBJ2-3; D may be TRBD2 (5 bases). Germline V lookup: CDR1 ENHRY, CDR2 SYGVKD. The CDR3 extends over 16 amino acids. Trimming cost V 6 bases and J 2 bases, with 18 bases left between them. The DNA for the CDR3 is TGTGCCATCAGGGCCGGGATCGGTTTGGACACAGATACGCAGTATTTT. Translated: CAIRAGIGLDTDTQYF.

This chain joins TRBV6-5 and TRBJ1-6; D remains ambiguous. V lost 0 bases to trimming and J lost 8 bases, with 14 bases between them. From germline, CDR1 is MNHEY and CDR2 SVGAGI. The CDR3 has 16 residues. The DNA of the CDR3 is TGTGCCAGCAGTTACTCGCCCCAGACGGACTATTCACCCCTCCACTTT. Amino acids: CASSYSPQTDYSPLHF.

The chain recombines TRBV6-5 with TRBJ1-3; 12 nucleotides match TRBD1. After removal of 3 bases from V and 6 bases from J, the junction contained 6 bases not matched to a gene. There are 16 residues in the CDR3. CDR1 MNHEY and CDR2 SVGAGI come from the germline V gene. This chain's CDR3 is CASSYMGQGAENTIYF. For the CDR3, the DNA is TGTGCCAGCAGTTATATGGGACAGGGGGCAGAAAACACCATATATTTT.

With regard to this clone: This may come from a read error, since a much larger clone is one base off. The sample holds other DNA sequences that translate to the same CDR3. The chain links TRBV7-9 to TRBJ2-1; D is possibly TRBD2 (5 bases). Germline V lookup: CDR1 SEHNR, CDR2 FQNEAQ (reference sequence). The CDR3 consists of 16 residues. The V gene lost 9 bases and the J gene lost 5 bases, with 23 bases spanning the gap. The CDR3 nucleotides read TGTGCCAGTAGCAAAGGTGGGAGCCTGATAAACAATGAGCAGTTCTTC. It is translated as CASSKGGSLINNEQFF.

The V call is TRBV30, the J call TRBJ2-7, with unresolved D. The CDR3 spans 12 residues. V was cut by 0 bases and J by 10 bases, with 13 bases left in between. Germline CDR1 and CDR2: GTSNPN and SVGIG (reference sequence). The CDR3: CAWSVHSRQQYF. CDR3 coding DNA: TGTGCCTGGAGTGTTCATAGTAGGCAACAGTACTTC.

CDR3 loop: CASSPLRGGEQYF. The CDR3 DNA follows: TGTGCCAGCAGTCCCTTGAGGGGAGGCGAGCAGTACTTC. V and J are TRBV6-4 and TRBJ2-7, with D possibly matching TRBD2 (6 bases). V lost 5 bases and J 6 bases, leaving 14 bases between the germline ends. The CDR3 spans 13 residues. Germline lookup yields CDR1 MRHNA and CDR2 SNTAGT.

The V call is TRBV4-2, the J call TRBJ2-2, with TRBD2 identical over 8 bases. CDR1 and CDR2 (germline): LGHNA, YNFKEQ. CDR3 length: 15 amino acids. Trimming cost V 1 base and J 6 bases; bases outside gene matches: 4. For the CDR3, the DNA is TGTGCCAGCAGCCAAGTACCGGGAGGGGCCGGGGAGCTGTTTTTT. It yields the protein CASSQVPGGAGELFF.

The CDR3 nucleotides read TGTGCCAGCAGCCGTCCTCATACGTCCGGGGAGCTGTTTTTT. As protein: CASSRPHTSGELFF. The chain employs TRBV4-2 and TRBJ2-2; D remains ambiguous. This CDR3 has 14 residues. CDR1 and CDR2 from the germline V gene are LGHNA and YNFKEQ. V lost 4 bases and J lost 6, with 12 bases in between.

The chain combines TRBV4-1 with TRBJ2-1, with 15 bases matching TRBD2. V shed 1 base, J shed 9 bases, and the junction held 7 bases outside the gene matches. This CDR3 region has 17 residues. The germline V gene has CDR1 MGHRA and CDR2 YSYEKL. CDR3 residues: CASSQAFGTSGRIEQFF. The CDR3 bases are TGCGCCAGCAGCCAAGCTTTCGGGACTAGCGGGAGGATTGAGCAGTTCTTC.